The rows below give T cell receptor beta chains drawn from one sample of a study of cytomegalovirus exposure and HLA in healthy donors. Measured with immunoSEQ multiplex PCR; TCRdb has only the in-frame clones, and not every one. The sample holds 150,000 or so clones, 73% seen once. The sample taken for sequencing was PBMCs. Receptors originate from a woman aged 18-35 years in good health and CMV-seronegative. Both conserved end residues are trimmed from each CDR3. Each record gives: clone size, V gene, D gene, J gene, CDR3 protein. D genes are given only for firm matches. Only part of the rows carry a size: once, few, many, or a class if the clone is expanded.

-,TRBV5-4,TRBD1,TRBJ2-1,ASSLAPGGYNEQF
few,TRBV7-2,TRBD1,TRBJ2-1,ASSPDRGNEQF
-,TRBV10-3,-,TRBJ1-1,AIRSTANTEAF
once,TRBV29-1,-,TRBJ2-1,SVASRSNEQF
-,TRBV28,TRBD2,TRBJ2-7,ASTGTSGGAFGRSSYEQY
few,TRBV4-3,-,TRBJ2-3,ASSQGALADTQY
-,TRBV4-1,-,TRBJ1-5,ASSREFGSNQPQH
-,TRBV10-2,TRBD2,TRBJ2-3,ASSVRTSKSTDTQY
-,TRBV2,TRBD1,TRBJ1-6,ASTQDRGRATPLH
-,TRBV11-3,-,TRBJ2-5,ASSLGGSQETQY
once,TRBV4-3,TRBD1,TRBJ1-6,ASRGGQGDSPLH